The present entry profiles one T cell receptor beta chain with its context. Germline V gene data show CDR1 as SGHVS and CDR2 as FQNEAQ. V was pared by 4 bases and J by 4 bases, with 10 bases between. The CDR3 consists of 13 residues. The time point here: patch test 1, 2 weeks after DPC sensitization. Indicated treatment: therapeutic diphenylcyclopropenone sensitization with weekly scalp DPC. Someone pulled total RNA out of unfractionated whole blood. TCRdb independently ran MiXCR on the RACE reads; one entry per CDR3 protein. The sample contains 90,000 or so distinct CDR3 sequences, about 10% of which appear only once. This specimen comes from a study of human T cells and chemical hapten exposure.

The sample in question was whole blood, obtained in connection with sensitization to the hapten diphenylcyclopropenone (DPC). The V and J genes are TRBV7-8 and TRBJ1-1; the D gene is possibly TRBD1 (6 bases). The receptor's source is a man in his forties with alopecia areata. Some clones in this sample may be carry-over from other donors' samples. The CDR3: CASSYRESTEAFF. In DNA, the CDR3 is TGTGCCAGCAGCTACAGGGAGAGCACTGAAGCTTTCTTT.